This T cell receptor beta chain was sequenced for a study of CD8 T cells in Susac syndrome (dated by TCRdb to 2018 to 2020). With respect to the entire study: Repertoire sequencing was used to test whether CD8+ T cell activation and differentiation in Susac syndrome was antigen driven. CD8+ T cell repertoire clonality was compared between more than ten healthy donors, roughly 14 Susac syndrome patients and around 15 multiple sclerosis patients. General findings and caveats noted by the study authors: The TCR sequencing and HLA analysis was acknowledged to have included a relatively small number of individuals.

As regards this clonotype: No cognate antigen has been identified for it. No much larger clone exists at a distance of one base, and base qualities are not known.

Peripheral blood CD8+ and CD4+ T cells from healthy donors, Susac syndrome patients and multiple sclerosis patients were profiled by high-throughput TCR beta sequencing. The multiple sclerosis controls were treatment-naive patients whose relapsing-remitting disease, either stable or active, fulfilled the revised McDonald criteria. Bulk CD8+ and CD4+ T cells were purified magnetically by negative isolation, whereas CD8+ TEMRA cells were enriched by FACS. Blood was drawn into EDTA tubes, processed within 24 hours, and PBMCs were isolated by density gradient centrifugation. PBMCs destined for TCR sequencing were cryopreserved in liquid nitrogen and later thawed in a 37 °C water bath. Purity of sorted or isolated CD4+, CD8+ and CD8+ TEMRA cells was at least 90%. RNA was extracted using the RNeasy kit, and 0.5 to 1 microgram was reverse transcribed with random hexamers. TCR beta CDR3 regions were amplified with the immunoSEQ multiplex PCR assay covering 54 Vbeta and 13 Jbeta segments. Bias from PCR amplification was corrected by using a synthetic template baseline for primer optimization and for computational correction. For the original study's pipeline: Only productive sequences were kept, with reads annotated to V, D and J genes according to IMGT and analyzed in immunoSEQ Analyzer. Clonality was calculated as one minus the Shannon entropy normalized by log2 of the number of productive unique sequences. Public and private clones were assessed among the 100 most prevalent clones of each patient and control. Clones were defined as Susac-specific when absent from the healthy and MS cohorts, from roughly 1,100 published viral clones and from other ImmuneACCESS disease sequences. TCRdb cleaned the public reads at Q25 with fastp, built clones with MiXCR and kept in-frame beta chains. Here each entry gathers all rows of one CDR3 protein and keeps the most common genes and DNA. TCRdb assigned the V and J calls; the authors' analysis was not used. This sample is represented by under 150,000 distinct CDR3 sequences; roughly 76% of them were singletons. 0.5% to 0.65% of the sample comes from the top ten.

The CDR3 sequence holds 15 residues, the cysteine and phenylalanine included. Solely the CDR3 DNA is kept, with 45 bases framed from the first base. Trimming at the junction amounts to 6 bases on V and 2 bases on J, and the germline ends lie 16 bases apart. In the germline V gene, CDR1 corresponds to MDHEN and CDR2 to SYDVKM. The sequence links TRBV28 to TRBJ2-5; no D gene is confidently identified. Sequencing was performed on CD8+ T cells from PBMCs. The TCR sequence derives from a human donor with multiple sclerosis. The CDR3 loop reads CASRSLWALQETQYF. The nucleotides are TGTGCCAGCAGATCCCTCTGGGCTCTTCAAGAGACCCAGTACTTC.